The clone carrying this TCR beta chain came up many times. Its antigen is not known. Template switching, a step in the protocol, added a universal primer site, and cDNA carried unique molecular identifiers. TCRdb independently ran MiXCR on the 5' RACE reads; one entry per CDR3 protein. The sample lists approximately 1.8 million distinct CDR3 sequences, more than 30% seen once, with 0.27% in the top ten. The data derive from a study of identical twins. Germline V gives CDR1 SEHNR, CDR2 FQNEAQ (reference sequence). This CDR3 spans 14 amino acids. Trimming pared 0 bases from V and 2 bases from J, leaving 8 bases between. Study-level results: Cord blood beta clonotypes present at high abundance carried fewer insertions; no such pattern appeared in memory repertoires. Recombination models fit unrelated individuals' TCR alpha sharing but underestimated twins'. The authors drew conclusions from cross-sectional statistical analysis rather than following the same donors.

This chain connects TRBV7-9 to TRBJ2-7; D gene unclear. This TCR came from a newborn girl in good health. The specimen was cord blood. CDR3: CASSLAGLAYEQYF. The DNA of the CDR3 is TGTGCCAGCAGCTTAGCGGGGTTGGCCTACGAGCAGTACTTC.